The sample holds a few counts of the clone carrying this T cell receptor (beta chain). The antigen remains undetermined. Each subset's genomic DNA was split evenly across several immunoSEQ plates. Using immunoSEQ multiplex PCR, the repertoire was profiled, and TCRdb retains in-frame clones only, with some absent. The sample holds about 490,000 clones, around 78% seen once. This sample is drawn from a study of shared clonotypes between healthy human individuals. Trimming removed 1 base at V and 3 bases at J, with 7 bases between. Germline loops: CDR1 GTSNPN, CDR2 SVGIG (reference sequence). CDR3 length: 13 residues. General study findings and limits: The sampled material consisted only of blood, and tissue repertoires are likely to differ.

The receptor comes from a middle-aged woman in good health. Some clones in this sample may be carry-over from other donors' samples. The rearrangement links TRBV30 to TRBJ1-5; D is unresolved. What was sequenced was PBMCs. In nucleotides, the CDR3 is TGTGCCTGGAGTGGGGAGTCCAATCAGCCCCAGCATTTT. Protein product: CAWSGESNQPQHF.